The T cell receptor beta chain described here comes from a study of identical twins. The CDR3 runs to 12 residues. Germline CDR1 reads DFQATT; CDR2 reads SNEGSKA (reference sequence). The germline V and J ends were trimmed by 4 bases and 6 bases, with 10 bases remaining between them. One entry per CDR3 protein results from TCRdb running MiXCR on the 5' RACE reads. The table shows roughly 720,000 distinct CDR3 sequences, with about 20% occurring only once. These data were also filed under a second study, of T cells expressing NK-cell markers. As that report states: Underlying the TCR beta repertoires were sorted CD3+CD56+NKG2C+, CD3+CD56+NKG2C- and CD3+CD56-NKG2C+ T cells. Several experiments employed an anti-gamma-delta TCR antibody to confine sorting to alpha-beta TCR T cells.

This TCR was sampled from a woman aged 18-29 years in good health. The chain combines TRBV20-1 with TRBJ2-1; D remains ambiguous. Sequencing was performed on PBMCs. CDR3 loop: CSAISRINEQFF. The CDR3, as DNA: TGCAGTGCTATCTCCCGCATCAATGAGCAGTTCTTC.